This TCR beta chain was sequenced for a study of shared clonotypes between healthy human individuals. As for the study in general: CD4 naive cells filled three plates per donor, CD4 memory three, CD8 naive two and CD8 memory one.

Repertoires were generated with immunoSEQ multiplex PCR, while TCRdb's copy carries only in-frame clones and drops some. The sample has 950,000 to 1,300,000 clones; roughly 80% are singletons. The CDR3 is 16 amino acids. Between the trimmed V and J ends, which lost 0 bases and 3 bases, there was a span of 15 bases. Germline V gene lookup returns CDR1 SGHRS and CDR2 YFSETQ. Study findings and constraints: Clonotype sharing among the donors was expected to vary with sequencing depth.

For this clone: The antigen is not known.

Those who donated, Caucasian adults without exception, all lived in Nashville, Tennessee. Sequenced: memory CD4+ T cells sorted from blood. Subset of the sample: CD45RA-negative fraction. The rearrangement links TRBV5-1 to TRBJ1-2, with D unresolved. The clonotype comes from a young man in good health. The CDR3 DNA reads TGCGCCAGCAGCTTGGAAGTTGGAGGTCTGGACTATGGCTACACCTTC. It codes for CASSLEVGGLDYGYTF.